The T cell receptor (beta chain) under discussion was sequenced for a study of blood T cell repertoires in COVID-19. The protocol was immunoSEQ multiplex PCR, while the TCRdb copy is restricted to in-frame clones and leaves out a portion. The data hold about 170,000 clones, with about nine tenths observed a single time. The specimen sequenced was peripheral blood. The TCR comes from a man aged 18 to 30 with COVID-19, enrolled during active disease.

The CDR3 DNA follows: TGTGCCAGCAGCTTAGCTGGACAGGGGGAGTACTTC. This codes for CASSLAGQGEYF. The gene calls are TRBV11-2 and TRBJ2-5, with TRBD1 matching over 10 bases. V gave up 1 base and J gave up 12 bases; unmatched junction bases: 2. Germline V CDR1 and CDR2: SGHAT, FQNNGV. The CDR3 covers 12 residues.